The rows below give T cell receptor beta chains drawn from one sample of a study of blood T cell repertoires in COVID-19. Using immunoSEQ multiplex PCR, the repertoire was profiled, and TCRdb retains in-frame clones only, with some absent. The repertoire holds under 250,000 clones, with approximately 84% as singletons. Specimen: peripheral blood. The receptors here all came from a man aged 45-65 years with active or convalescent COVID-19. The CDR3 runs from the conserved cysteine through the conserved F or W. Fields, in order: J gene, clone size, V gene, D gene, CDR3 protein, CDR3 DNA. A D gene is named only where the DNA matches it firmly. Only part of the rows carry a size: once, few, many, or a class if the clone is expanded.

>TRBJ2-7|NA|TRBV5-5|NA
CASSLKGAGGEQYF
TGTGCCAGCAGCTTGAAGGGGGCCGGGGGCGAGCAGTACTTC
>TRBJ2-7|NA|TRBV7-2|TRBD1
CASSLAGQTYEQYF
TGTGCCAGCAGCTTAGCGGGACAGACCTACGAGCAGTACTTC
>TRBJ1-3|NA|TRBV30|NA
CAWSVSGRRNTIYF
TGTGCCTGGAGTGTCTCAGGGAGGAGAAACACCATATATTTT
>TRBJ1-4|NA|TRBV27|NA
CASSFSRRVGEKLFF
TGTGCCAGCAGTTTTTCCCGCAGGGTTGGCGAAAAACTGTTTTTT
>TRBJ1-6|NA|TRBV7-2|NA
CASSLVGIYNSPLHF
TGTGCCAGCAGCTTAGTGGGCATTTATAATTCACCCCTCCACTTT
>TRBJ2-7|NA|TRBV27|TRBD2
CASTPGGQRGNYEQYF
TGTGCCAGCACCCCCGGGGGCCAGCGGGGGAACTACGAGCAGTACTTC
>TRBJ2-3|once|TRBV5-1|TRBD2
CASSGGDSGTDTQYF
TGCGCCAGCAGCGGGGGGGACTCGGGCACAGATACGCAGTATTTT
>TRBJ2-4|NA|TRBV6-2/TRBV6-3|NA
CASSYVRNIQYF
TGTGCCAGCAGTTACGTGCGGAACATTCAGTACTTC
>TRBJ1-4|NA|TRBV27|NA
CASSLFGDTTNEKLFF
TGTGCCAGCAGTTTATTCGGGGATACAACTAATGAAAAACTGTTTTTT
>TRBJ1-6|NA|TRBV9|NA
CASSVGAGNNSPLHF
TGTGCCAGCAGCGTAGGGGCAGGGAATAATTCACCCCTCCACTTT
>TRBJ2-7|NA|TRBV3-1/TRBV3-2|TRBD1
CASSLGTGGEQYF
TGTGCCAGCAGCCTAGGGACAGGGGGCGAGCAGTACTTC
>TRBJ2-4|few|TRBV20-1|NA
CSGTKENIQYF
TGCAGTGGTACAAAAGAAAACATTCAGTACTTC
>TRBJ1-1|NA|TRBV7-9|NA
CASSLLAPQNTEAFF
TGTGCCAGCAGCTTATTGGCACCTCAGAACACTGAAGCTTTCTTT
>TRBJ1-1|NA|TRBV7-6|NA
CASSPDSTLMNTEAFF
TGTGCCAGCAGCCCGGACAGTACCTTAATGAACACTGAAGCTTTCTTT
>TRBJ2-7|NA|TRBV11-2|NA
CASGIRGAWEQYF
TGTGCCAGCGGCATCAGGGGGGCATGGGAGCAGTACTTC
>TRBJ1-3|NA|TRBV19|NA
CASSQQVAGTGHGNTIYF
TGTGCCAGTAGCCAACAGGTGGCCGGCACCGGGCATGGAAACACCATATATTTT
>TRBJ1-1|NA|TRBV12-3/TRBV12-4|NA
CASSTGHSTEAFF
TGTGCCAGCAGTACGGGACACAGCACTGAAGCTTTCTTT
>TRBJ2-5|NA|TRBV29-1|TRBD2
CSAHRRGEVETQYF
TGCAGCGCTCATCGGCGGGGGGAAGTAGAGACCCAGTACTTC
>TRBJ1-5|NA|TRBV6-1|TRBD1
CASSETGTGVRNQPQHF
TGTGCCAGCAGTGAAACCGGGACAGGGGTTCGCAATCAGCCCCAGCATTTT
>TRBJ1-2|NA|TRBV7-3|NA
CASSSKGANYGYTF
TGTGCCAGCAGCTCAAAGGGGGCTAACTATGGCTACACCTTC
>TRBJ1-5|NA|TRBV19|NA
CATRDKGDQPQHF
TGTGCCACCCGGGACAAAGGGGATCAGCCCCAGCATTTT
>TRBJ1-1|NA|TRBV3-1/TRBV3-2|TRBD1
CASSQAGGQAFF
TGTGCCAGCAGCCAAGCAGGGGGCCAAGCTTTCTTT
>TRBJ2-3|NA|TRBV28|NA
CASSPPGTQVSTDTQYF
TGTGCCAGCAGTCCGCCCGGGACACAGGTTAGCACAGATACGCAGTATTTT
>TRBJ2-2|NA|TRBV6-5|NA
CASSPGQYTGELFF
TGTGCCAGCAGCCCCGGACAGTACACCGGGGAGCTGTTTTTT
>TRBJ1-2|NA|TRBV3-1/TRBV3-2|TRBD1
CASSQGQPEGYTF
TGTGCCAGCAGCCAGGGACAGCCCGAAGGCTACACCTTC
>TRBJ2-7|NA|TRBV11-2|TRBD1
CASSLRTGWYEQYF
TGTGCCAGCAGCCTCAGGACAGGGTGGTACGAGCAGTACTTC
>TRBJ1-1|few|TRBV28|TRBD1
CASIRQGGRTEAFF
TGTGCCAGCATTCGACAGGGGGGCCGGACTGAAGCTTTCTTT
>TRBJ1-1|many|TRBV19|NA
CASSPRRGGTVEAFF
TGTGCCAGTAGTCCTAGGCGCGGGGGCACCGTTGAAGCTTTCTTT
>TRBJ2-2|once|TRBV6-2/TRBV6-3|TRBD2
CASSYSISGGTGELFF
TGTGCCAGCAGTTACTCGATTAGCGGGGGCACCGGGGAGCTGTTTTTT
>TRBJ2-7|NA|TRBV7-2|NA
CASSLAPGTYEQYF
TGTGCCAGCAGCTTAGCTCCAGGGACCTACGAGCAGTACTTC
>TRBJ2-7|NA|TRBV29-1|TRBD2
CSAAAGGFYEQYF
TGCAGCGCCGCAGCGGGGGGATTCTACGAGCAGTACTTC
>TRBJ2-1|few|TRBV7-9|NA
CASSLGYRVNNEQFF
TGTGCCAGCAGCTTAGGGTACAGAGTGAACAATGAGCAGTTCTTC
>TRBJ2-5|NA|TRBV3-1/TRBV3-2|TRBD1
CASSQAGQGYETQYF
TGTGCCAGCAGCCAAGCGGGACAGGGGTATGAGACCCAGTACTTC
>TRBJ2-2|NA|TRBV7-2|NA
CASSLWSRGRTGELFF
TGTGCCAGCAGCTTATGGTCCAGGGGGAGGACCGGGGAGCTGTTTTTT
>TRBJ2-7|few|TRBV10-3|TRBD1
CAISPGTEAYEQYF
TGTGCCATCAGCCCCGGGACAGAGGCCTACGAGCAGTACTTC
>TRBJ1-5|NA|TRBV19|NA
CASRGAAGDQPQHF
TGTGCCAGTAGAGGGGCCGCGGGGGACCAGCCCCAGCATTTT
>TRBJ1-1|NA|TRBV6-5|NA
CASRAGMVTEAFF
TGTGCCAGCAGGGCAGGGATGGTCACTGAAGCTTTCTTT
>TRBJ2-1|NA|TRBV7-8|NA
CASSVTRGANNEQFF
TGTGCCAGCAGCGTCACCCGGGGGGCCAACAATGAGCAGTTCTTC
>TRBJ1-2|NA|TRBV6-5|TRBD1
CASSRDRVERDGYTF
TGTGCCAGCAGTCGGGACAGGGTCGAACGGGATGGCTACACCTTC
>TRBJ1-2|NA|TRBV6-5|TRBD1
CASSSEQGAWDYGYTF
TGTGCCAGCAGTTCGGAACAGGGGGCATGGGACTATGGCTACACCTTC
>TRBJ2-1|NA|TRBV9|TRBD1
CASSMAGTGGGEQFF
TGTGCCAGCAGCATGGCCGGGACAGGGGGCGGTGAGCAGTTCTTC
>TRBJ2-1|NA|TRBV21-1|NA
CASSLILVHLAEKAVEQFF
TGTGCCAGCAGCCTAATTCTCGTCCATTTAGCGGAGAAGGCGGTTGAGCAGTTCTTC
>TRBJ2-1|NA|TRBV6-5|TRBD1
CASRAGQGNEQFF
TGTGCCAGCAGAGCGGGACAGGGCAATGAGCAGTTCTTC
>TRBJ2-5|NA|TRBV5-1|TRBD2
CASSALAGGVETQYF
TGCGCCAGCAGCGCCCTAGCGGGGGGTGTAGAGACCCAGTACTTC
>TRBJ2-3|NA|TRBV3-1/TRBV3-2|TRBD2
CASSRAGGPGDTQYF
TGTGCCAGCAGCCGAGCGGGAGGGCCTGGAGATACGCAGTATTTT
>TRBJ2-3|NA|TRBV5-4|TRBD1
CASSLQGVFDTQYF
TGTGCCAGCAGCTTGCAGGGGGTGTTTGATACGCAGTATTTT